This TCR beta chain emerged from a study of cytomegalovirus exposure and HLA in healthy donors. General study points: Highly shared variants forming one cluster were likely a sequencing artifact. HLA allele associations emerged for around 15,000 TCR beta sequences in a later analysis, at 0.05 false discovery rate. Listed as cytomegalovirus-associated were 150 or so TCR beta chains. A missense DCLRE1C variant was associated with V- and J-gene trimming of TCR beta chains in a later analysis, and an independent cohort replicated the association.

The CDR3 sequence is 15 residues long. The germline gives CDR1 KGHSH, CDR2 LQKENI. 13 Jbeta primers and 60 Vbeta primers were used for the PCR. This table comes from immunoSEQ multiplex PCR, and its TCRdb copy is limited to in-frame clones, with some not included. Here the sample spans about 140,000 clones, 60% to 85% being singletons. On this clone: Its antigen is still unknown. A junction boundary mismatches the germline segment, possibly from a read error.

The source is a male donor in good health and CMV-seropositive. Sequenced: PBMCs. The V call is TRBV18, the J call TRBJ2-7, with D maybe TRBD2 (6 bases). This chain's CDR3 is CASSLGTPPHYAQYF. In nucleotides, the CDR3 is TGTGCCAGCTCACTCGGGACTCCTCCCCACTACGCGCAGTACTTC.